These 29 T cell receptor beta chains originate from one sample sequenced in a study of blood T cells in healthy people across ages (dated by TCRdb to 2015 to 2017). The library was prepared using 5' RACE. Sequencing took place on an Illumina HiSeq 2500. A second PCR of roughly 7 to 11 cycles was performed with a sample-barcoded 5' primer and a J-beta primer mix. TCRdb reanalyzed the raw reads on its own, using fastp at Q25 for trimming and MiXCR for clone calling, and kept in-frame beta chains. Every distinct CDR3 protein forms one entry, paired with its most common genes and DNA. The sample records 550,000 to 800,000 distinct CDR3 sequences, 20% to 25% of which are singletons. The biggest ten clones account for approximately 3.6% of the sample. What was sequenced was blood. Receptors were obtained from a man in his sixties or seventies in good health.

The sample holds a few counts of this clonotype. Since no conserved phenylalanine or tryptophan closes the CDR3, a read error is the likely cause. The chain joins TRBV2 to TRBJ1-1, with D uncertain. The ends were cut back, 5 bases at V and 1 base at J, with 8 bases in the middle. The CDR3 runs 13 residues. Germline CDR1 and CDR2: SNHLY and FYNNEI. CDR3: CASSRRENTEAFL. The DNA for the CDR3 is TGTGCCAGCAGTAGGAGAGAGAACACTGAAGCTTTCCTT.

The table lists this clonotype with a few counts. The chain has TRBV24-1 and TRBJ2-1; a weak D match, TRBD1 (6 bases). Germline assignment: CDR1 KGHDR and CDR2 SFDVKD. The V end was cut by 4 bases, the J end by 0 bases, with 15 bases between. The CDR3 contains 17 residues. CDR3 loop: CATSEVGAGSSYNEQFF. CDR3 nucleotides: TGTGCCACCAGTGAAGTGGGGGCCGGCAGCTCCTACAATGAGCAGTTCTTC.

This clonotype has only a few counts. The V gene is TRBV2, the J gene TRBJ2-5, with TRBD2 matching 8 bases. The CDR3 runs to 15 residues. Trimming cost V 4 bases and J 1 base; bases outside gene matches: 5. Germline V gene sequence: CDR1 SNHLY, CDR2 FYNNEI. For the CDR3, the DNA is TGTGCCAGCAGTGTGGATAGCGGGGTCCAAGAGACCCAGTACTTC. Amino acids: CASSVDSGVQETQYF.

Comment on this clonotype: A read error may produce the germline difference seen at one junction end. The CDR3, as DNA: TGTACCAGCAGCTTAGCGGGAGCACAAACCCAAGAGACCCAGTACTTC. It is translated as CTSSLAGAQTQETQYF. J is TRBJ2-5 and V is TRBV7-9; 9 bases are shared with TRBD2. Germline CDR1 SEHNR, CDR2 FQNEAQ (reference sequence). This CDR3 contains 16 residues.

V gene TRBV5-1 combines with J gene TRBJ2-5, with D uncertain. The DNA end is a closer match to TRBJ2-7, so the J assignment may be wrong. The CDR3 is 15 residues long. CDR1 and CDR2 (germline): SGHRS, YFSETQ. CDR3 coding DNA: TGCGCCAGCAGTTCGGCGTTGCAGTCCTATGGCGAGCAGTACTTC. This gives the protein CASSSALQSYGEQYF.

This rearrangement joins TRBV6-2 or TRBV6-3 to TRBJ2-2; 7 bases match TRBD2. The CDR3 totals 19 residues. V trimming: 0 bases; J trimming: 1 base; junction bases outside the gene matches: 11. CDR1 and CDR2 (germline): MNHEY, SVGEGT. The CDR3 here is CASSYSRLADLLNTGELFF. The CDR3 nucleotides are TGTGCCAGCAGTTACTCGCGGCTAGCGGATTTACTGAACACCGGGGAGCTGTTTTTT.

This clonotype has more than one count but fewer than ten. The gene calls are TRBV20-1 and TRBJ1-1; 8 bases are shared with TRBD1. Germline V gives CDR1 DFQATT, CDR2 SNEGSKA (reference sequence). This CDR3 contains 15 residues. V lost 5 bases and J lost 1; bases outside the gene matches: 9. The CDR3 reads CSAQLLGQGNTEAFF. Here the CDR3 DNA reads TGCAGTGCTCAGCTACTAGGACAGGGGAACACTGAAGCTTTCTTT.

CDR3 protein: CASSLVQGRDNEQFF. The CDR3 DNA is TGTGCCAGCAGCTTAGTTCAGGGACGGGACAATGAGCAGTTCTTC. This chain uses TRBV7-2 with TRBJ2-1, with D perhaps TRBD1 or TRBD2 (5 bases each). The CDR3 length is 15 residues. The germline CDR1 and CDR2 sequences are SGHTA and FQGNSA. Trimming stripped 1 base from V and 5 bases from J, with 12 bases between.

The V gene is TRBV3-1, the J gene TRBJ1-2; unclear D gene. This CDR3 has 15 residues. Germline assignment: CDR1 LGHDT and CDR2 YNNKEL (reference sequence). V was shortened by 1 base and J by 4 bases, with 13 bases between the two germline ends. CDR3 bases: TGTGCCAGCAGCCAAGGTCGGCAGACGGCCTATGGCTACACCTTC. It is translated as CASSQGRQTAYGYTF. The whole variable domain, filled in from reference TRBV3-1 and TRBJ1-2, reads DTAVSQTPKYLVTQMGNDKSIKCEQNLGHDTMYWYKQDSKKFLKIMFSYNNKELIINETVPNRFSPKSPDKAHLNLHINSLELGDSAVYFCASSQGRQTAYGYTFGSGTRLTVV.

The chain recombines TRBV4-1 with TRBJ1-6, with unresolved D. The CDR3 contains 15 residues. Germline lookup yields CDR1 MGHRA and CDR2 YSYEKL. V was pared by 0 bases and J by 8 bases, with 11 bases between. The CDR3 reads CASSQDGGSYSPLHF. The CDR3 region has the DNA TGCGCCAGCAGCCAAGATGGCGGTAGTTATTCACCCCTCCACTTT.

In this sample, this clonotype turned up many times. This sequence joins TRBV3-1 and TRBJ2-7; TRBD2 matches at 8 bases. J lost 8 bases, V lost 2 bases, and 11 bases had no gene match. CDR1 and CDR2 (germline): LGHDT, YNNKEL (reference sequence). The CDR3 has 15 residues. The CDR3 region has the DNA TGTGCCAGCAGCCAAATGTCCAGCGGGAGTCCCAAGCAGTACTTC. It specifies CASSQMSSGSPKQYF.

This clonotype has more than one count but fewer than ten. The chain uses TRBV10-3 and TRBJ2-3, with a possible D match to TRBD2 (5 bases). CDR1 is ENHRY and CDR2 is SYGVKD in the germline V gene. V was clipped by 5 bases and J by 2 bases, with 17 bases between them. This CDR3 is built from 16 residues. The CDR3 protein is CAISKDSPIDTDTQYF. The CDR3 DNA follows: TGTGCCATCAGTAAGGACTCCCCTATCGACACAGATACGCAGTATTTT.

The rearrangement links TRBV27 to TRBJ2-5; the match to TRBD2 covers 9 bases. V lost 5 bases, J lost 3 bases, and 10 bases stayed unmatched. Per the germline V gene, CDR1 is MNHEY and CDR2 is SMNVEV (reference sequence). The CDR3 sequence is 16 residues long. CDR3 sequence: CASSPPPGLAKETQYF. In nucleotides, the CDR3 is TGTGCCAGCAGTCCACCGCCGGGACTAGCAAAAGAGACCCAGTACTTC.

This clonotype was seen more than once but under ten times. V usage is TRBV6-5 and J usage is TRBJ2-3; D is undetermined. From germline, CDR1 is MNHEY and CDR2 SVGAGI. V shed 2 bases and J shed 6 bases, with 9 bases lying between them. The CDR3 spans 13 residues. The chain's CDR3 is CASSYAGADTQYF. For the CDR3, the DNA is TGTGCCAGCAGTTACGCCGGAGCGGATACGCAGTATTTT.

The chain is built from TRBV7-2 and TRBJ2-1; D ambiguous. Per the germline V gene, CDR1 is SGHTA and CDR2 is FQGNSA. The CDR3 extends over 14 amino acids. Trimming stripped 1 base from V and 6 bases from J, with 10 bases between. CDR3 in DNA: TGTGCCAGCAGCTTAGTTACGGCTTCCAATGAGCAGTTCTTC. This encodes CASSLVTASNEQFF. Full variable domain (outside the CDR3, taken from reference TRBV7-2 and TRBJ2-1): GAGVSQSPSNKVTEKGKDVELRCDPISGHTALYWYRQSLGQGLEFLIYFQGNSAPDKSGLPSDRFSAERTGGSVSTLTIQRTQQEDSAVYLCASSLVTASNEQFFGPGTRLTVL.

This clonotype was detected many times. The CDR3 DNA reads as TGCGCCAGCAGCTTGGAAGTCGGCTCTGGGGCCAACGTCCTGACTTTC. Translated, it gives CASSLEVGSGANVLTF. The chain joins TRBV5-1 to TRBJ2-6; D is ambiguous. The CDR3 loop spans 16 amino acids. The V end lost 0 bases, the J end lost 0 bases, and 7 bases lay between the germline ends. Germline lookup yields CDR1 SGHRS and CDR2 YFSETQ. The variable domain in full, completed from reference TRBV5-1 and TRBJ2-6, reads KAGVTQTPRYLIKTRGQQVTLSCSPISGHRSVSWYQQTPGQGLQFLFEYFSETQRNKGNFPGRFSGRQFSNSRSEMNVSTLELGDSALYLCASSLEVGSGANVLTFGAGSRLTVL.

V is TRBV2 and J is TRBJ2-2; D possibly corresponds to TRBD1 (6 bases). This CDR3 contains 15 residues. Looked up from germline, CDR1 is SNHLY and CDR2 is FYNNEI. V lost 8 bases, J lost 1 base, and 14 bases lay in between. The CDR3 bases are TGTGCCAGCGGGGACAAACTCATGAACACCGGGGAGCTGTTTTTT. It is translated as CASGDKLMNTGELFF.

This clonotype was observed a few times. The V call is TRBV6-1, the J call TRBJ2-1; D is perhaps TRBD1 or TRBD2 (6 bases each). The J call could be wrong; TRBJ2-7 is a better fit for the DNA end. The CDR3 consists of 14 residues. Germline CDR1 and CDR2: MNHNS and SASEGT. The CDR3 sequence is CASSAGHRTYEQYF. The CDR3 nucleotides read TGTGCCAGCAGCGCGGGACATAGGACCTACGAGCAGTACTTC.

For the CDR3, the DNA is TGTGCCAGCCCCAAACATAGCGGACCTAACAATGAGCAGTTCTTC. It encodes CASPKHSGPNNEQFF. The V call is TRBV21-1, the J call TRBJ2-5; TRBD2 is the table's D call, not checked against the DNA. Judging by the DNA end, TRBJ2-1 fits better; the J call may be wrong. TRBV21-1 has pseudogene status. The CDR3 covers 15 residues.

This clonotype has just a few counts. This chain uses TRBV20-1 with TRBJ2-6; weak D call: TRBD1 (5 bases). The length of the CDR3 is 18 residues. Between the trimmed V and J ends, which lost 0 bases and 18 bases, there was a span of 33 bases. CDR1 is DFQATT, CDR2 SNEGSKA, per germline (reference sequence). The CDR3 DNA reads as TGCAGTGCTAGAGATCTGGACAAAACACCCTCTGGGGCCAACATCCCGACTTTC. This translates into CSARDLDKTPSGANIPTF.

Ten or more counts support this clonotype. The rearrangement links TRBV6-2 or TRBV6-3 to TRBJ2-6; D remains unclear. Germline CDR1 MNHEY, CDR2 SVGEGT. This CDR3 is 15 amino acids long. V gave up 0 bases and J gave up 4 bases, with 7 bases separating them. Here the CDR3 reads CASSYSGSGANVLTF. In nucleotides, the CDR3 is TGTGCCAGCAGTTACTCAGGGTCCGGGGCCAACGTCCTGACTTTC.

This chain joins TRBV20-1 and TRBJ2-5; D assignment may be TRBD1 or TRBD2 (5 bases each). The germline gives CDR1 DFQATT, CDR2 SNEGSKA (reference sequence). This CDR3 comprises 13 residues. V lost 7 bases and J 5 bases, leaving 17 bases between the germline ends. CDR3 bases: TGCAGTGGTCGTGAGGGGTTGGGGGAGACCCAGTACTTC. This sequence encodes CSGREGLGETQYF.

Notes on this clonotype: One junction end does not reproduce the germline sequence, and a read error may be involved. V usage is TRBV7-7 and J usage is TRBJ2-5; 13 positions agree with TRBD2. Germline-derived CDR1 and CDR2 are SSHAT and FNYEAQ (reference sequence). The CDR3 spans 16 residues. CDR3 sequence reads: CASSTGTSGIRETQYF. In DNA form, the CDR3 reads TGTGCTAGCAGCACTGGGACTAGCGGGATTCGAGAGACCCAGTACTTC.

The chain uses TRBV20-1 and TRBJ2-3; a weak D match, TRBD2 (6 bases). Trimming shortened V by 6 bases and J by 9 bases, and 28 bases separated the two germline ends. This CDR3 is 16 amino acids long. The germline gives CDR1 DFQATT, CDR2 SNEGSKA (reference sequence). CDR3 nucleotides: TGCAGTGCCACGACGGGCGGGGTGGATGATCGTACGACGCAGTATTTT. Protein sequence: CSATTGGVDDRTTQYF.

This clonotype appeared a few times. J is TRBJ1-2 and V is TRBV18, with TRBD1 identical over 7 bases. The germline CDR1 and CDR2 sequences are KGHSH and LQKENI. The CDR3 is made up of 20 amino acids. V trimming: 5 bases; J trimming: 0 bases; junction bases outside the gene matches: 21. The chain's CDR3 is CASSSSAPGQTNLANYGYTF. The CDR3 DNA follows: TGTGCCAGCTCATCTTCCGCTCCGGGACAGACGAACCTAGCTAACTATGGCTACACCTTC.

The rearrangement links TRBV28 to TRBJ2-7; TRBD1 matches at 9 bases. Germline V gene sequence: CDR1 MDHEN, CDR2 SYDVKM. The junction had 7 bases not matched to a gene; V was cut back by 3 bases and J by 1 base. The length of the CDR3 is 16 residues. The CDR3 DNA sequence: TGTGCCAGCAGTTTCCTTGGGACAGGGCCATCCTACGAGCAGTACTTC. The encoded protein is CASSFLGTGPSYEQYF.

The chain has TRBV28 and TRBJ1-6; 8 positions agree with TRBD1. V dropped 5 bases and J dropped 12; count of bases not matched to a gene: 12. Germline V gene sequence: CDR1 MDHEN, CDR2 SYDVKM. This CDR3 has 15 residues. The chain's CDR3 is CASSPSRQGPRPLHF. For the CDR3, the DNA is TGTGCCAGCAGTCCTTCCCGACAGGGGCCGAGACCCCTCCACTTT.

In its sample, this clonotype was seen a few times. The chain is built from TRBV20-1 and TRBJ2-5; no reliable D call. CDR3 length: 15 amino acids. CDR1 DFQATT and CDR2 SNEGSKA come from the germline V gene (reference sequence). The ends were cut back, 6 bases at V and 1 base at J, with 18 bases in the middle. The chain's CDR3 is CSAPLPTLSQETQYF. CDR3 sequence (DNA): TGCAGTGCCCCCCTCCCGACCCTGAGCCAAGAGACCCAGTACTTC.

This clonotype was observed at least ten times. The rearrangement uses TRBV29-1 and TRBJ2-4; TRBD2 matches at 8 bases. The CDR3 has 12 residues. Germline V lookup: CDR1 SQVTM, CDR2 ANQGSEA. V lost 8 bases, J lost 9 bases, and 9 bases stayed unmatched. CDR3 loop: CSFSTAGGIQYF. The CDR3 coding sequence is TGCAGCTTCTCAACGGCGGGGGGCATTCAGTACTTC.